This passage covers 4 T cell receptor beta chains from one sample sequenced in a study of T cells after yellow fever vaccination. TCRdb passed the 5' RACE reads through MiXCR, listing each CDR3 protein once. The sample yields approximately 300,000 distinct CDR3 sequences, over 8% seen once. Sample: PBMCs, taken on the day of the first yellow fever vaccination. The receptors were gathered from a man between 18 and 35 years old who received the YFV17D yellow fever vaccine.

This clonotype was counted at least ten times. The chain is built from TRBV4-3 and TRBJ2-5; no clear D gene. The CDR3 length is 15 residues. Per the germline V gene, CDR1 is LGHNA and CDR2 is YSLEER. Deletions cut 0 bases from V and 1 base from J, with 9 bases between. The CDR3 DNA reads TGCGCCAGCAGCCAAGATCGATGGTTCCAAGAGACCCAGTACTTC. Translated, it gives CASSQDRWFQETQYF.

This clonotype came up many times. V gene TRBV20-1 combines with J gene TRBJ2-2, with a tentative D call TRBD1 (5 bases). Germline CDR1 is DFQATT and CDR2 is SNEGSKA (reference sequence). This CDR3 spans 14 amino acids. Trimming pared 3 bases from V and 2 bases from J, leaving 10 bases between. CDR3 sequence reads: CSARGLTNTGELFF. As DNA, the CDR3 is TGCAGTGCTAGGGGGCTTACAAACACCGGGGAGCTGTTTTTT.

V usage is TRBV11-2 and J usage is TRBJ1-4; TRBD1 agrees at 7 bases. Unmatched junction bases numbered 14, after V lost 1 base and J lost 0 bases. CDR1 and CDR2 from the germline V gene are SGHAT and FQNNGV. CDR3 length equals 20 residues. The CDR3 sequence: CASSLGVRGYLSATNEKLFF. The CDR3 DNA reads as TGTGCCAGCAGCTTAGGCGTCAGGGGGTATCTTTCGGCAACTAATGAAAAACTGTTTTTT.

The rearrangement links TRBV5-6 to TRBJ1-6; D unresolved. CDR1 and CDR2 from the germline V gene are SGHDT and YYEEEE. V was clipped by 1 base and J by 8 bases, with 13 bases between them. The CDR3 sequence is 15 residues long. The CDR3 protein is CASSLMSSGYSPLHF. The CDR3, as DNA: TGTGCCAGCAGCTTGATGTCCAGCGGGTATTCACCCCTCCACTTT.